The sequence of this T cell receptor (beta chain) was determined in a study of human T cells and chemical hapten exposure. In the study overall: Alopecia areata, totalis or universalis affected patients, mainly female.

Time point denoted: patch test 1, 2 weeks after DPC sensitization. Treatment indicated: therapeutic diphenylcyclopropenone sensitization with weekly scalp DPC. Total RNA was extracted from unfractionated whole blood. Germline V gene sequence: CDR1 SGHNT, CDR2 YENEEA. This CDR3 is built from 15 residues. The junction had 13 bases not matched to a gene; V was cut back by 5 bases and J by 6 bases. Using its own MiXCR run on the RACE reads, TCRdb lists one record per CDR3 protein. The sample lists 40,000 to 65,000 distinct CDR3 sequences; 8% to 13% were seen once. V and J are TRBV11-3 and TRBJ2-7, with 7 bases fitting TRBD1. This receptor was taken from a woman aged 35 to 49 with alopecia areata. Some clones in this sample may be carry-over from other donors' samples. Sequenced material: whole blood, taken in connection with sensitization to the hapten diphenylcyclopropenone (DPC). The CDR3 DNA is TGTGCCAGCAGCGCAACCCAGGGGGTTCGCCTCGAGCAGTACTTC. This codes for CASSATQGVRLEQYF.